This T cell receptor beta chain was retrieved from a study of cytomegalovirus exposure and HLA in healthy donors. Overall study: A later analysis reported the roughly 130 validation repertoires used the same platform as the approximately 670 first-cohort repertoires. Findings of the study overall: Using the classifier, cytomegalovirus status was reportedly diagnosed with high specificity and sensitivity.

About this clone itself: Its antigen remains unidentified.

Sequencing was performed with immunoSEQ multiplex PCR; in TCRdb, only in-frame clones are kept and a portion is missing. Counted here are just under 75,000 clones, roughly 93% occurring once; the ten biggest clones make up under 4%. Germline V gives CDR1 MGHRA, CDR2 YSYEKL. CDR3 size: 16 residues. The V and J ends lost 3 bases and 0 bases respectively, with 9 bases between them. This clonotype originated in a young woman in good health and CMV-seropositive. The specimen was PBMCs. This rearrangement joins TRBV4-1 to TRBJ2-6, with D unresolved. The CDR3 DNA reads as TGCGCCAGCAGCCAGAGGAGTTACTCTGGGGCCAACGTCCTGACTTTC. This encodes CASSQRSYSGANVLTF.